In its sample, the clone carrying this TCR beta chain was seen a few times. Its antigen is unidentified. Then a second PCR, running about 6 to 12 cycles, was carried out with a sample-barcoded 5' primer and a J-beta primer mix. TCRdb re-called the 5' RACE reads through MiXCR, storing one row per CDR3 protein. The table lists 650,000 to 1,000,000 distinct CDR3 sequences, roughly 40% of them singletons. The CDR3 runs 14 residues. Germline V gene lookup returns CDR1 MNHEY and CDR2 SVGAGI. The V gene end was trimmed by 11 bases and the J gene end by 1 base; junction bases not matched to a gene: 8. This record comes from a study of blood T cells in healthy people across ages. Study-wide results and caveats: Unsorted PBMCs ruled out conclusive naive versus antigen-experienced comparison.

V usage is TRBV6-5 and J usage is TRBJ1-5; 7 bases are a match to TRBD1. Sequenced sample: blood. The receptor was isolated from a young man in good health. CDR3 bases: TGTGCCGTGGGGGGGACAGAGAGCAATCAGCCCCAGCATTTT. Residues: CAVGGTESNQPQHF.